Presented here are 31 T cell receptor beta chains from one specimen sequenced in a study of T cells after yellow fever vaccination. TCRdb re-derived calls from the 5' RACE reads in MiXCR, one entry per CDR3 protein. The data contain 500,000 to 650,000 distinct CDR3 sequences, 13% of them singletons. Source: PBMCs, taken on the day of the yellow fever booster vaccination. These receptors all stem from a man under 40 who received the YFV17D yellow fever vaccine.

V usage is TRBV5-5 and J usage is TRBJ1-5, with D perhaps TRBD1 (5 bases). Germline-derived CDR1 and CDR2 are SGHKS and YYEKEE (reference sequence). Trimming took 1 base from V and 3 from J, leaving 8 bases between them. The CDR3 runs to 14 residues. CDR3 nucleotide sequence: TGTGCCAGCAGCTTGACAGGCCTCAATCAGCCCCAGCATTTT. It yields the protein CASSLTGLNQPQHF.

This chain joins TRBV20-1 and TRBJ2-1; 9 nucleotides agree with TRBD1. Germline values: CDR1 DFQATT, CDR2 SNEGSKA (reference sequence). This CDR3 spans 16 amino acids. Trimming cost V 3 bases and J 3 bases; bases outside gene matches: 9. The CDR3 coding sequence is TGCAGTGCTAGTCGGGACAGGGACGACTTCTACAATGAGCAGTTCTTC. As protein: CSASRDRDDFYNEQFF.

The sample holds many counts of this clonotype. J is TRBJ1-4 and V is TRBV7-2; possibly TRBD1 for D (6 bases). The CDR3 length is 15 residues. Germline CDR1 and CDR2: SGHTA and FQGNSA. V lost 4 bases, J lost 5 bases, and 14 bases lay in between. The CDR3 reads CASSSNRDTNEKLFF. CDR3 sequence (DNA): TGTGCCAGCAGCTCTAACCGGGACACGAATGAAAAACTGTTTTTT.

This clonotype was detected only a few times. The V gene is TRBV30, the J gene TRBJ2-2; 9 bases map to TRBD1. CDR1 is GTSNPN and CDR2 is SVGIG in the germline V gene (reference sequence). J was trimmed by 2 bases and V by 5 bases; bases with no gene match: 12. The CDR3 spans 17 residues. CDR3 sequence (DNA): TGTGCCTGGGGGGGGGGACAGGGACCTATCAACACCGGGGAGCTGTTTTTT. It encodes CAWGGGQGPINTGELFF.

The sample holds a few counts of this clonotype. This chain's CDR3 is CASTLSPTQPQHF. CDR3 nucleotides: TGTGCCAGCACCCTTTCTCCCACTCAGCCCCAGCATTTT. The rearrangement uses TRBV12-3 or TRBV12-4 and TRBJ1-5; D is ambiguous. V dropped 7 bases and J dropped 6 bases, with 13 bases sitting between them. CDR3 length: 13 residues.

This sequence joins TRBV20-1 and TRBJ2-2; D uncertain. The V end lost 5 bases, the J end lost 8 bases, and 15 bases lay between the germline ends. Germline V gives CDR1 DFQATT, CDR2 SNEGSKA (reference sequence). The CDR3 consists of 13 residues. DNA of the CDR3: TGCAGTGCTCGTAGGACGGTGAAAGGGGAGCTGTTTTTT. This encodes CSARRTVKGELFF.

This chain joins TRBV3-1 and TRBJ2-1, with D maybe TRBD2 (5 bases). The V gene lost 3 bases and the J gene lost 9 bases, with 6 bases spanning the gap. The CDR3 spans 11 residues. Germline V gene data show CDR1 as LGHDT and CDR2 as YNNKEL (reference sequence). DNA of the CDR3: TGTGCCAGCAGCCAGCGGGTTGAGCAGTTCTTC. Protein product: CASSQRVEQFF.

V and J are TRBV14 and TRBJ2-3, with 9 bases identical to TRBD2. Per the germline V gene, CDR1 is SGHDN and CDR2 is FVKESK. The CDR3 is made up of 16 amino acids. After removal of 1 base from V and 0 bases from J, the junction contained 2 bases not matched to a gene. The CDR3 sequence is CASSQVAGGSTDTQYF. CDR3 coding DNA: TGTGCCAGCAGCCAAGTTGCGGGAGGGAGCACAGATACGCAGTATTTT.

This rearrangement joins TRBV20-1 to TRBJ2-7, with a weak D call TRBD2 (5 bases). The CDR3 consists of 11 residues. Between the trimmed V and J ends, which lost 5 bases and 6 bases, there was a span of 11 bases. Germline V CDR1 and CDR2: DFQATT, SNEGSKA (reference sequence). CDR3 DNA: TGCAGTGCTCCCACTAGATCCGAGCAGTACTTC. As protein: CSAPTRSEQYF.

In this sample, this clonotype turned up many times. CDR3 in DNA: TGTGCCATCAGAGGGGGGACCACAGATACGCAGTATTTT. Translated, it gives CAIRGGTTDTQYF. This chain joins TRBV10-3 and TRBJ2-3; D tentatively fits TRBD1 or TRBD2 (6 bases each). Germline values: CDR1 ENHRY, CDR2 SYGVKD. CDR3 size: 13 residues. V was clipped by 6 bases and J by 2 bases, with 9 bases between them.

This clonotype was seen repeatedly, ten times or more. A junction end diverges from the germline sequence, so it may reflect a read error. V usage is TRBV5-1 and J usage is TRBJ2-3; 11 positions agree with TRBD2. The CDR3 has 15 residues. The germline V gene has CDR1 SGHRS and CDR2 YFSETQ. CDR3 loop: CASSLRTSGSDTQYF. In DNA, the CDR3 is TGTGCCAGCAGCTTAAGGACTAGCGGGTCAGATACGCAGTATTTT.

This clonotype has only a few counts. The chain joins TRBV4-3 to TRBJ2-1, with D uncertain. Looked up from germline, CDR1 is LGHNA and CDR2 is YSLEER. V lost 0 bases and J 4 bases, leaving 4 bases between the germline ends. This CDR3 is 13 amino acids long. The DNA for the CDR3 is TGCGCCAGCAGCCAAGAACCGTACAATGAGCAGTTCTTC. As protein: CASSQEPYNEQFF.

This sequence joins TRBV20-1 and TRBJ1-6; D gene unclear. From germline, CDR1 is DFQATT and CDR2 SNEGSKA (reference sequence). Between the trimmed V and J ends, which lost 8 bases and 1 base, there was a span of 9 bases. This CDR3 is built from 13 residues. The CDR3 sequence: CSQGSSYNSPLHF. As DNA, the CDR3 is TGCAGTCAAGGGTCATCCTATAATTCACCCCTCCACTTT.

V usage is TRBV14 and J usage is TRBJ2-3, with TRBD2 matching over 8 bases. The CDR3 length is 17 residues. Germline assignment: CDR1 SGHDN and CDR2 FVKESK. The V gene end was trimmed by 1 base and the J gene end by 3 bases; junction bases not matched to a gene: 9. The CDR3 here is CASSQVSGALDTDTQYF. CDR3 bases: TGTGCCAGCAGCCAAGTTAGCGGGGCCCTCGATACAGATACGCAGTATTTT.

The chain recombines TRBV12-3 or TRBV12-4 with TRBJ2-1; 10 bases are shared with TRBD2. V shed 4 bases, J shed 4 bases, and the junction held 7 bases outside the gene matches. The CDR3 totals 16 residues. CDR3 coding DNA: TGTGCCAGCAGTTCCGTGAGCGGGAGGGGTTACAATGAGCAGTTCTTC. Protein: CASSSVSGRGYNEQFF.

The gene calls are TRBV3-1 and TRBJ2-7; D is unresolved. V lost 0 bases, J lost 3 bases, and 6 bases lay in between. This CDR3 is built from 13 residues. Germline loops: CDR1 LGHDT, CDR2 YNNKEL (reference sequence). CDR3 nucleotides: TGTGCCAGCAGCCAAGATCGCAACTACGAGCAGTACTTC. It specifies CASSQDRNYEQYF.

This rearrangement joins TRBV6-2 or TRBV6-3 to TRBJ2-5, with D unclear. The CDR3 is 12 residues long. In germline, CDR1 is MNHEY, CDR2 SVGEGT. Trimming pared 6 bases from V and 1 base from J, leaving 6 bases between. CDR3 in DNA: TGTGCCAGCAGACCTTCCCAAGAGACCCAGTACTTC. This translates into CASRPSQETQYF.

This clonotype was counted a few times. This chain joins TRBV7-2 and TRBJ2-5; D is uncertain. The V end lost 3 bases, the J end lost 4 bases, and 9 bases lay between the germline ends. The CDR3 is 13 residues long. Germline V CDR1 and CDR2: SGHTA, FQGNSA. Here the CDR3 reads CASSFAAVETQYF. The CDR3 region has the DNA TGTGCCAGCAGCTTTGCCGCTGTAGAGACCCAGTACTTC.

The rearrangement links TRBV19 to TRBJ2-3, with D possibly being TRBD2 (5 bases). This CDR3 is 12 amino acids long. Trimming removed 5 bases at V and 4 bases at J, with 7 bases between. The germline V gene has CDR1 LNHDA and CDR2 SQIVND (reference sequence). The CDR3 region has the DNA TGTGCCAGTAGTCAGAGGGCAGATACGCAGTATTTT. Residues: CASSQRADTQYF.

This clonotype has only a few counts. The rearrangement links TRBV4-2 to TRBJ1-5; D is uncertain. The CDR3 runs to 15 residues. With 0 bases removed from V and 2 bases from J, the gap between germline ends came to 8 bases. CDR1 and CDR2 from the germline V gene are LGHNA and YNFKEQ. CDR3 sequence reads: CASSQDLGGNQPQHF. The CDR3 DNA is TGTGCCAGCAGCCAAGATCTTGGAGGCAATCAGCCCCAGCATTTT.

The V gene is TRBV12-3 or TRBV12-4, the J gene TRBJ1-4, with 8 positions matching TRBD1. There are 16 residues in the CDR3. Losses at the gene ends were 7 bases for V and 5 bases for J; bases not matched to a gene: 12. The DNA for the CDR3 is TGTGCCAGCACTGGGGGACAGGCTGTTTGGAATGAAAAACTGTTTTTT. Residues: CASTGGQAVWNEKLFF.

DNA for the CDR3: TGTGCCAGCAGTAGTGAAGACTCGGGGTTGCGTGAGCAGTTCTTC. It codes for CASSSEDSGLREQFF. The chain is built from TRBV2 and TRBJ2-1; possible D gene TRBD2, 5 bases. The CDR3 consists of 15 residues. Trimming removed 5 bases from V and 9 bases from J, with 20 bases in between. Germline loops: CDR1 SNHLY, CDR2 FYNNEI.

In this sample, this clonotype turned up a few times. V usage is TRBV7-2 and J usage is TRBJ1-2; no definite D call. Germline loops: CDR1 SGHTA, CDR2 FQGNSA. The CDR3 totals 16 residues. With 1 base removed from V and 0 bases from J, the gap between germline ends came to 12 bases. CDR3 residues: CASSLVGYGANYGYTF. For the CDR3, the DNA is TGTGCCAGCAGCTTAGTAGGGTACGGAGCTAACTATGGCTACACCTTC.

The gene calls are TRBV20-1 and TRBJ2-1; 12 nucleotides align to TRBD1. This CDR3 has 13 amino acids. Germline V gene sequence: CDR1 DFQATT, CDR2 SNEGSKA (reference sequence). The CDR3: CSGGGQGALEQFF. CDR3 bases: TGCAGCGGGGGGGGACAGGGGGCTCTTGAGCAGTTCTTC.

J is TRBJ2-5 and V is TRBV5-6, with 10 positions matching TRBD2. The CDR3 extends over 15 amino acids. Per germline, CDR1 SGHDT and CDR2 YYEEEE. V was clipped by 4 bases and J by 1 base; unmatched bases: 4. The CDR3 sequence: CASSPAGGGQETQYF. The CDR3 DNA reads as TGTGCCAGCAGCCCAGCGGGGGGGGGCCAAGAGACCCAGTACTTC.

V is TRBV3-1 and J is TRBJ2-5; 7 positions agree with TRBD2. Germline CDR1 LGHDT, CDR2 YNNKEL (reference sequence). CDR3 length: 16 amino acids. The trim removed 2 bases at V and 7 bases at J, leaving 13 bases unmatched. CDR3 nucleotide sequence: TGTGCCAGCAGCCAACCATACGGGACTAACCGGGTGACCCAGTACTTC. Translation: CASSQPYGTNRVTQYF.

The chain carries TRBV7-9 and TRBJ1-2; D remains ambiguous. Trimming stripped 3 bases from V and 3 bases from J, with 5 bases between. The germline CDR1 and CDR2 sequences are SEHNR and FQNEAQ (reference sequence). The CDR3 runs 12 residues. The CDR3 sequence: CASSFRDYGYTF. The CDR3 region has the DNA TGTGCCAGCAGCTTTCGGGACTATGGCTACACCTTC.

This chain links TRBV7-8 with TRBJ1-5, with 7 bases fitting TRBD1. CDR3 length: 14 amino acids. V shed 4 bases and J 6 bases; nucleotides not matched to a gene: 6. Germline lookup yields CDR1 SGHVS and CDR2 FQNEAQ. CDR3 amino acids: CASSSRQGPQPQHF. DNA of the CDR3: TGTGCCAGCAGCTCACGACAGGGCCCTCAGCCCCAGCATTTT.

The J gene is TRBJ1-5, the V gene TRBV30; no firm D call. There are 14 residues in the CDR3. Germline V gives CDR1 GTSNPN, CDR2 SVGIG (reference sequence). V lost 8 bases and J lost 2, with 16 bases in between. CDR3 sequence: CASSRASGNQPQHF. The CDR3 DNA is TGTGCCAGCAGCCGGGCCTCGGGCAATCAGCCCCAGCATTTT.

The chain has TRBV5-1 and TRBJ1-1, with TRBD1 identical over 11 bases. Germline CDR1 is SGHRS and CDR2 is YFSETQ. The trim removed 4 bases at V and 6 bases at J, leaving 8 bases unmatched. This CDR3 region has 15 residues. CDR3 region: CASSAGQGVEAEAFF. As DNA, the CDR3 is TGCGCCAGCAGCGCGGGACAGGGGGTGGAGGCTGAAGCTTTCTTT.

This sequence joins TRBV3-1 and TRBJ2-6, with TRBD1 matching over 7 bases. CDR1 and CDR2 from the germline V gene are LGHDT and YNNKEL (reference sequence). The CDR3 is 16 residues long. V dropped 3 bases and J dropped 4; count of bases not matched to a gene: 6. The CDR3 DNA follows: TGTGCCAGCAGCCATCTACAGGGGACCGGGGCCAACGTCCTGACTTTC. The encoded protein is CASSHLQGTGANVLTF.